A selection of T cell receptor beta chains follows, all from one sample in a study of CD8 T cell repertoires and HIV-1 epitope variants. The antigens for these receptors are not known. The protocol was immunoSEQ multiplex PCR, while the TCRdb copy is restricted to in-frame clones and leaves out a portion. Of several thousand clones listed, 65% to 75% were seen once; the top ten hold roughly 45%. Sequencing was performed on cultured CD8+ T cells derived from PBMCs. These receptors were obtained from a male donor with HIV. Both conserved end residues are part of each CDR3.

TRBJ1-5 | TRBV5-6 | CASSLAEARQPQHF
TRBJ2-1 | TRBV7-3 | CASSRTGGIYNEQFF
TRBJ1-1 | TRBV19 | CASRPEAMNTEAFF
TRBJ2-3 | TRBV5-1 | CASRAGGPQDTQYF
TRBJ2-1 | TRBV7-9 | CASSLVSRGLNEQFF
TRBJ2-3 | TRBV7-9 | CASNPGTDTQYF
TRBJ2-5 | TRBV9 | CASDPGTAGTTQYF
TRBJ2-2 | TRBV2 | CASRGTGPGELFF
TRBJ2-2 | TRBV9 | CASSEGFWNTGELFF
TRBJ2-3 | TRBV7-7 | CASSTGHRTDTQYF
TRBJ2-7 | TRBV7-9 | CASSFGQGDYEQYF
TRBJ1-5 | TRBV18 | CASSPTTGGGQPQHF
TRBJ2-5 | TRBV7-2 | CASSFTGGEETQYF
TRBJ2-1 | TRBV11-1 | CASSGELAGAAYNEQFF
TRBJ2-7 | TRBV7-9 | CASSSTGGRTYEQYF
TRBJ2-3 | TRBV5-4 | CASSLSRVGVGFTDTQYF
TRBJ2-3 | TRBV27 | CASRPTTSGRASTDTQYF
TRBJ2-7 | TRBV7-9 | CASSPPGQAYEQYF
TRBJ2-1 | TRBV10-3 | CAISERLYNEQFF
TRBJ1-2 | TRBV10-3 | CATLTGEGYGYTF
TRBJ2-1 | TRBV5-1 | CASSRGTGNEQFF
TRBJ2-5 | TRBV15 | CATSRDRRETQYF
TRBJ1-3 | TRBV7-8 | CAGGLTGDTIYF
TRBJ2-7 | TRBV7-9 | CASSPPTGQGLYEQYF
TRBJ2-3 | TRBV9 | CASSVKDKISTDTQYF
TRBJ1-3 | TRBV19 | CASTPTGSTGNTIYF
TRBJ2-2 | TRBV11-1 | CASRQTSGNSGELFF
TRBJ1-4 | TRBV7-2 | CASSLVGGDEKLFF
TRBJ2-5 | TRBV5-4 | CASSLLLGLAEETQYF
TRBJ1-6 | TRBV5-4 | CASSLGRGLTPLHF
TRBJ2-2 | TRBV6-4 | CASSAGDTGELFF
TRBJ2-1 | TRBV6-5 | CASSYLGRSNEQFF
TRBJ2-1 | TRBV19 | CASSIALRNEQFF
TRBJ2-5 | TRBV9 | CASSDGDRLSRETQYF
TRBJ2-3 | TRBV4-3 | CASSQDTDTQYF
TRBJ2-5 | TRBV19 | CASSINSGGSQETQYF
TRBJ2-2 | TRBV25-1 | CASSADVQGARELFF
TRBJ1-1 | TRBV9 | CASSEQGTEAFF
TRBJ2-1 | TRBV28 | CASSFPRMGGPIEQFF
TRBJ2-7 | TRBV7-8 | CASSKPGLAGDEQYF
TRBJ2-7 | TRBV28 | CASSPPDSYEQYF
TRBJ2-5 | TRBV19 | CASNPGVGSETQYF